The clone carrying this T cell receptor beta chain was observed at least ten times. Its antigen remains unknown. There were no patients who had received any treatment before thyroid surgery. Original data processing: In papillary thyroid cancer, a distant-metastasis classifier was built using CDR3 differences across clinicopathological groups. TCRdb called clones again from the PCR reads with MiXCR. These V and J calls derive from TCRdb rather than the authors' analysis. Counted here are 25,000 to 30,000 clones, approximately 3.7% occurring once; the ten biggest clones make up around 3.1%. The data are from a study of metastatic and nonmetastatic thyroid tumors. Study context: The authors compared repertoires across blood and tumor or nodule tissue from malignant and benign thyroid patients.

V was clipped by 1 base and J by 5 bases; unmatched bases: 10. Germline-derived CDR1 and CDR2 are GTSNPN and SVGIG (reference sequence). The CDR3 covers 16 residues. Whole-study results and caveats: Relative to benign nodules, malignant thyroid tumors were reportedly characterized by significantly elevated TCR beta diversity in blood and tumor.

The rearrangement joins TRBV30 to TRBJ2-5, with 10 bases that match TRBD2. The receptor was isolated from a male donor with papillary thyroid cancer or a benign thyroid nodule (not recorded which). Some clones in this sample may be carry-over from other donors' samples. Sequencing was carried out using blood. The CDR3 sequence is CAWSAPRLAGAETQYF. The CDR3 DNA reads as TGTGCCTGGAGTGCCCCCCGACTAGCGGGTGCTGAGACCCAGTACTTC.